The 14 T cell receptor beta chains given below trace back to one sample, sequenced in a study of cytomegalovirus exposure and HLA in healthy donors. The study ran its PCR with 60 Vbeta and 13 Jbeta primers. Measured with immunoSEQ multiplex PCR; TCRdb has only the in-frame clones, and not every one. The sample carries about 160,000 clones, around 76% recorded once. The sequenced material came from PBMCs. Every receptor here comes from a female donor in good health and CMV-seronegative.

This clone was detected a few times. The rearrangement joins TRBV18 to TRBJ1-1; D gene unclear. Germline V lookup: CDR1 KGHSH, CDR2 LQKENI. The CDR3 is 13 amino acids. The V and J ends lost 3 bases and 5 bases respectively, with 10 bases between them. CDR3 in amino acids: CASSPGQRTEAFF. CDR3 nucleotides: TGTGCCAGCTCACCCGGGCAGCGGACTGAAGCTTTCTTT.

The chain couples TRBV6-5 to TRBJ1-6; TRBD1 is a possible D gene (5 bases). Per the germline V gene, CDR1 is MNHEY and CDR2 is SVGAGI. V lost 0 bases and J lost 9, with 9 bases in between. This CDR3 region has 14 residues. The CDR3 nucleotides are TGTGCCAGCAGTTACTCCCAGGGTAGTTCACCCCTCCACTTT. Its protein is CASSYSQGSSPLHF.

The chain recombines TRBV5-4 with TRBJ2-5; 9 bases match TRBD2. The CDR3 covers 16 residues. J gave up 1 base and V 2 bases, and 6 bases lay outside the gene matches. CDR1 is SGHNT, CDR2 YYREEE, per germline (reference sequence). CDR3 nucleotide sequence: TGTGCCAGCAGCTTAAGTCTAGCGGGGTCCCAAGAGACCCAGTACTTC. Amino acids: CASSLSLAGSQETQYF.

In its sample, this clone was seen once. The CDR3 nucleotides are TGTGCCAGCTCACCCCAACTAGCGGTAGGAGCCTACGAGCAGTACTTC. The encoded protein is CASSPQLAVGAYEQYF. The chain couples TRBV18 to TRBJ2-7; TRBD2 agrees at 8 bases. The germline V gene encodes CDR1 KGHSH and CDR2 LQKENI. This CDR3 has 16 amino acids. V lost 3 bases and J lost 2; bases outside the gene matches: 9.

J is TRBJ2-7 and V is TRBV6-5, with D perhaps TRBD2 (6 bases). The CDR3 length is 16 residues. Germline V gene sequence: CDR1 MNHEY, CDR2 SVGAGI. V dropped 0 bases and J dropped 6 bases, with 18 bases sitting between them. CDR3 in DNA: TGTGCCAGCAGTTACTCGCCCGGGACTGAGCTTCCCGAGCAGTACTTC. Translating gives CASSYSPGTELPEQYF.

The chain combines TRBV19 with TRBJ2-7; possibly TRBD2 for D (6 bases). From germline, CDR1 is LNHDA and CDR2 SQIVND (reference sequence). V gave up 9 bases and J gave up 0 bases, with 18 bases separating them. The CDR3 has 15 amino acids. In DNA, the CDR3 is TGTGCCAGGACTTTGAGGTGGGGACTCTCCTACGAGCAGTACTTC. Translated, it gives CARTLRWGLSYEQYF.

The chain links TRBV18 to TRBJ2-1; possibly TRBD2 for D (5 bases). This CDR3 has 13 residues. The germline CDR1 and CDR2 sequences are KGHSH and LQKENI. Trimming removed 2 bases from V and 9 bases from J, with 11 bases in between. The CDR3 spells CASSPSSSGEQFF. CDR3 in DNA: TGTGCCAGCTCACCATCTTCAAGCGGTGAGCAGTTCTTC.

V and J are TRBV30 and TRBJ1-2; D is unresolved. Per the germline V gene, CDR1 is GTSNPN and CDR2 is SVGIG (reference sequence). The CDR3 loop spans 12 amino acids. Trimming stripped 4 bases from V and 2 bases from J, with 8 bases between. CDR3 region: CAWTGRNYGYTF. The CDR3, as DNA: TGTGCCTGGACAGGAAGAAACTATGGCTACACCTTC.

This chain links TRBV6-5 with TRBJ2-1; D remains unclear. The germline CDR1 and CDR2 sequences are MNHEY and SVGAGI. Trimming left V 6 bases short and J 9 bases short, with 18 bases between. The CDR3 loop spans 14 amino acids. The DNA for the CDR3 is TGTGCCAGCAGAGTTACTCGTCTTCCGGGTGAGCAGTTCTTC. Translated, it gives CASRVTRLPGEQFF.

The J gene is TRBJ1-4, the V gene TRBV4-1, with a tentative D call TRBD1 (5 bases). The V end lost 4 bases, the J end lost 0 bases, and 24 bases lay between the germline ends. CDR1 is MGHRA and CDR2 is YSYEKL in the germline V gene. This CDR3 comprises 20 residues. The CDR3 is CASSPFLADIYFATNEKLFF. Here the CDR3 DNA reads TGCGCCAGCAGCCCATTCCTGGCGGACATCTATTTTGCAACTAATGAAAAACTGTTTTTT.

This clone has only a few counts. The chain has TRBV6-5 and TRBJ1-5; D remains ambiguous. The CDR3 contains 13 residues. Germline CDR1 reads MNHEY; CDR2 reads SVGAGI. Trimming shortened V by 6 bases and J by 7 bases, and 13 bases separated the two germline ends. The chain's CDR3 is CASRRNREQPQHF. The CDR3 region has the DNA TGTGCCAGCAGGAGGAACCGTGAACAGCCCCAGCATTTT.

The chain carries TRBV9 and TRBJ1-1, with D possibly being TRBD1 (5 bases). Trimming left V 4 bases short and J 1 base short, with 14 bases between. CDR3 length equals 15 residues. Germline V gives CDR1 SGDLS, CDR2 YYNGEE. In DNA form, the CDR3 reads TGTGCCAGCAGCCGCTCCGGGGGGGGGAACACTGAAGCTTTCTTT. It is translated as CASSRSGGGNTEAFF.

The chain joins TRBV11-2 to TRBJ2-2; D remains ambiguous. The CDR3 loop spans 15 amino acids. Trimming cost V 0 bases and J 2 bases, with 7 bases left between them. Germline values: CDR1 SGHAT, CDR2 FQNNGV. The CDR3 region has the DNA TGTGCCAGCAGCTTAGATCCTTTCAACACCGGGGAGCTGTTTTTT. This sequence encodes CASSLDPFNTGELFF.

The chain carries TRBV7-3 and TRBJ2-7; a weak D match, TRBD2 (5 bases). Germline V lookup: CDR1 SGHTA, CDR2 FQGTGA. The CDR3 consists of 15 residues. Trimming left V 0 bases short and J 4 bases short, with 13 bases between. The CDR3 nucleotides read TGTGCCAGCAGCTTAACGGCGGGTGTCGAGTACGAGCAGTACTTC. Its protein is CASSLTAGVEYEQYF.